These T cell receptor beta chains were read from a single sample in a study of cytomegalovirus exposure and HLA in healthy donors. Sequencing used immunoSEQ multiplex PCR; TCRdb keeps in-frame clones, though not all of them. The table has approximately 150,000 clones, 70% to 80% seen once. The source material was PBMCs. These receptors were collected from a human donor in good health. CDR3s include the opening cysteine and the closing phenylalanine or tryptophan. A D gene is named only where the DNA matches it firmly. Clone size is not always given. Where it is, it says once, few, many or a class for expanded clones.

V gene	J gene	clone size	D gene	CDR3 DNA	CDR3 protein
TRBV18	TRBJ2-7	.	TRBD1	TGTGCCAGCTCACCTCGGGACAGGGTAGGGCAGTACTTC	CASSPRDRVGQYF
TRBV6-1	TRBJ2-5	.	TRBD2	TGTGCCAGCAGTTGGACTAGCGGACTCCAAGAGACCCAGTACTTC	CASSWTSGLQETQYF
TRBV19	TRBJ1-1	once	.	TGTGCCAGTAGTTTTAAGGGGTCGAACACTGAAGCTTTCTTT	CASSFKGSNTEAFF
TRBV28	TRBJ2-7	.	TRBD2	TGTGCCAGCAGTTCCCTCTGGACTAGCGAACCCAACTCCTACGAGCAGTACTTC	CASSSLWTSEPNSYEQYF
TRBV21-1	TRBJ2-7	few	.	TGTGCCAGCAGCAAACATAAGCGGAAGGGAGGATTCTACGAGCAGTACTTC	CASSKHKRKGGFYEQYF
TRBV7-2	TRBJ1-5	.	TRBD1	TGTGCCAGCAGCTCGGACAGGGGGCATCAGCCCCAGCATTTT	CASSSDRGHQPQHF
TRBV6-5	TRBJ2-3	.	TRBD2	TGTGCCAGCAGCCCACTAGCGGGAGTCACAGATACGCAGTATTTT	CASSPLAGVTDTQYF
TRBV14	TRBJ1-1	.	.	TGTGCCAGCAGCCAAGCCCAGACTTACACTGAAGCTTTCTTT	CASSQAQTYTEAFF
TRBV5-1	TRBJ2-7	.	.	TGCGCCAGCAGCTTGGATACGGGAACCTACGAGCAGTACTTC	CASSLDTGTYEQYF
TRBV2	TRBJ2-7	few	.	TGTGCCAGCAGTGAAGCTCGGGAGCAGTACTTC	CASSEAREQYF
TRBV13	TRBJ2-7	.	TRBD1	TGTGCCAGCAGCTTAGGGGGGACAGTTACCTACGAGCAGTACTTC	CASSLGGTVTYEQYF
TRBV5-4	TRBJ2-7	.	.	TGTGCCAGCAGCTTGTGGGGGGTTGAGGAGCAGTACTTC	CASSLWGVEEQYF
TRBV27	TRBJ2-7	many	.	TGTGCCAGCAGTTTATTGGGGGGGGGCCCTTACGAGCAGTACTTC	CASSLLGGGPYEQYF
TRBV30	TRBJ1-2	.	.	TGTGCCTGGTCGACAGATATCTATGGCTACACCTTC	CAWSTDIYGYTF
TRBV15	TRBJ2-5	.	.	TGTGCCACCAGCAGAGGCGGCACCGAAGAGACCCAGTACTTC	CATSRGGTEETQYF
TRBV6-1	TRBJ1-6	few	.	TGTGCCAGCAGTCAGTGGAATTCACCCCTCCACTTT	CASSQWNSPLHF
TRBV7-2	TRBJ1-1	.	TRBD1	TGTGCCAGCAGCGATAACTGGGACAGGGGCAACACTGAAGCTTTCTTT	CASSDNWDRGNTEAFF
TRBV30	TRBJ2-3	.	TRBD2	TGTGCCTGGAGGGGGATCGGCTATGATCAGCGGGGGGGGAGCACAGATACGCAGTATTTT	CAWRGIGYDQRGGSTDTQYF
TRBV5-8	TRBJ2-3	.	.	TGTGCCAGCAGCTCTCGGACAGCAAGATCAGATACGCAGTATTTT	CASSSRTARSDTQYF
TRBV5-1	TRBJ1-1	.	TRBD1	TGCGCCAGCAGCCGACAGGGGGCGTACAACACTGAAGCTTTCTTT	CASSRQGAYNTEAFF
TRBV7-9	TRBJ1-1	.	TRBD1	TGTGCCAGCAGTTTCCGACAGGGGGCGCCGACTGAAGCTTTCTTT	CASSFRQGAPTEAFF
TRBV19	TRBJ1-2	.	.	TGTGCCACCTGGGAGGGGGGTGGCTACACCTTC	CATWEGGGYTF
TRBV19	TRBJ1-6	few	TRBD1	TGTGCCAGTGGCGGGACAGGGGGCATCTCACCCCTCCACTTT	CASGGTGGISPLHF
TRBV11-2	TRBJ2-1	.	TRBD2	TGTGCCAGCAGCCCGACGAGCGGGGGATTCTACAATGAGCAGTTCTTC	CASSPTSGGFYNEQFF
TRBV7-9	TRBJ1-4	few	TRBD1	TGTGCCAGCAGCTTAGCCACAGGGGGCTGGGAAAAACTGTTTTTT	CASSLATGGWEKLFF
TRBV6-1	TRBJ2-7	.	.	TGTGCCAGCGGCAGGAAGGGACAATCCTACGAGCAGTACTTC	CASGRKGQSYEQYF
TRBV30	TRBJ2-4	.	.	TGTGCCTGGACTACCGGACTAGCCAAAAACATTCAGTACTTC	CAWTTGLAKNIQYF
TRBV28	TRBJ2-7	.	TRBD1	TGTGCCAGCAGTTTTGCAGGGGGCCAATCCTACGAGCAGTACTTC	CASSFAGGQSYEQYF
TRBV9	TRBJ2-1	.	TRBD2	TGTGCCAGCAGCGTTGCGGCGGGAGGGCCGAATGAGCAGTTCTTC	CASSVAAGGPNEQFF
TRBV9	TRBJ2-5	.	.	TGTGCCAGCAGCGTAGGAGGATTGGGACTTCTCCCTCAGACCCAGTACTTC	CASSVGGLGLLPQTQYF
TRBV18	TRBJ1-1	.	TRBD1	TGTGCCAGCGAGGGACAGGAGAACACTGAAGCTTTCTTT	CASEGQENTEAFF
TRBV5-1	TRBJ2-1	once	TRBD1	TGCGCCAGCAGCGGCCAGACAGGGGGCCTCATCAATGAGCAGTTCTTC	CASSGQTGGLINEQFF
TRBV15	TRBJ1-5	few	.	TGTGCCACCAGCAGAGGCAGGGCTAAAACCCGGCCCCAGCATTTT	CATSRGRAKTRPQHF
TRBV4-1	TRBJ2-7	.	.	TGCGCCAGCAGCCAAGCCCCACAGGGTTTGTTCCCCTACGAGCAGTACTTC	CASSQAPQGLFPYEQYF
TRBV5-1	TRBJ2-1	.	TRBD2	TGCGCCAGCAGCTCCCGTGGACTAGACAATGAGCAGTTCTTC	CASSSRGLDNEQFF
TRBV7-2	TRBJ2-5	once	TRBD2	TGTGCCAGCAGCTTAAGCTCGAGCGGGACGTCTAGAGAGACCCAGTACTTC	CASSLSSSGTSRETQYF
TRBV7-9	TRBJ1-2	.	TRBD1	TGTGCCAGCAGCTTTAATAACCGGGACAGGGAGAGCTATGGCTACACCTTC	CASSFNNRDRESYGYTF
TRBV7-9	TRBJ2-1	.	.	TGTGCCAGCAGCGACGGACAGGGAGGGTACAATGAGCAGTTCTTC	CASSDGQGGYNEQFF